These T cell receptor beta chains were read from a single sample in a study of OX40 agonist ivuxolimab in advanced cancers. Assay used: immunoSEQ multiplex PCR; TCRdb lists only in-frame clones, some missing. The sample yields approximately 89,000 clones, approximately 86% seen once. Source: CD4+ or CD8+ T cells sorted from blood, taken in a trial of the OX40 agonist ivuxolimab. The receptors here all came from an adult with an advanced solid tumor such as melanoma, head and neck, liver or kidney cancer. CDR3s include the opening cysteine and the closing phenylalanine or tryptophan.

V: TRBV7-2; CDR3: CASSLVGLAGTTGETQYF
V: TRBV29-1; CDR3: CSARGGGATYGYTF
V: TRBV5-1; CDR3: CASSLEGVTQYF
V: TRBV5-4; CDR3: CASSPVFPQGSMDTEAFF
V: TRBV14; CDR3: CASSLSYEQYF
V: TRBV7-2; CDR3: CASSSGQPSAEAFF
V: TRBV2; CDR3: CASSEGVVNEQYF
V: TRBV9; CDR3: CASSVTAADTQYF
V: TRBV7-2; CDR3: CASSLITGVYEQYF
V: TRBV7-9; CDR3: CASSLDGPSGSYEQYF
V: TRBV4-3; CDR3: CASSLFDRDTEAFF
V: TRBV28; CDR3: CASSPDRGNSNQPQHF
V: TRBV25-1; CDR3: CASSGQGPRVAFF
V: TRBV30; CDR3: CACPQRAGGSHEQFF
V: TRBV14; CDR3: CASSQELRIDTQYF
V: TRBV2; CDR3: CASNDEASSGNTIYF
V: TRBV28; CDR3: CASSGTGLSNQPQHF
V: TRBV20-1; CDR3: CSARRVDEAFF
V: TRBV4-2; CDR3: CASSQDRGEPQHF
V: TRBV28; CDR3: CASSLTGTGNTEAFF
V: TRBV9; CDR3: CASSARLQGMETQYF
V: TRBV18; CDR3: CASSPTGTEAFF
V: TRBV27; CDR3: CASSLIPGSQPQHF
V: TRBV19; CDR3: CASSRDRGGTYEQYF
V: TRBV7-2; CDR3: CASSSSGAQSLTGELFF
V: TRBV11-3; CDR3: CASSAGGSRTDTQYF
V: TRBV5-6; CDR3: CASSLAPSGFEEQYF
V: TRBV5-4; CDR3: CASSLRGGSYEQYF
V: TRBV1; CDR3: CTSSQAGLASYNEQFF
V: TRBV5-5; CDR3: CASSLDPGWYNEQFF
V: TRBV28; CDR3: CASKRDRESGELFF
V: TRBV7-3; CDR3: CASSAQAGGGEQYF
V: TRBV28; CDR3: CVARRSGVDGYTF
V: TRBV7-8; CDR3: CASSSPGTVNEKLFF
V: TRBV5-1; CDR3: CASSLEGGNQPQHF
V: TRBV7-9; CDR3: CASSLGLAGRGEQYF
V: TRBV28; CDR3: CASSPPGLAGGPPSYNEQFF
V: TRBV14; CDR3: CASSQEILSPEQYF
V: TRBV30; CDR3: CACWTSGSEQTQYF
V: TRBV7-8; CDR3: CASSLGADTFPQPQHF
V: TRBV5-1; CDR3: CASSFSPFTSGSSNEQFF
V: TRBV5-4; CDR3: CASSSRTSGYREQFF
V: TRBV30; CDR3: CAWTGGKETQYF
V: TRBV7-2; CDR3: CASSLPPRAPQHF
V: TRBV7-3; CDR3: CASSFSRNNEQFF
V: TRBV7-9; CDR3: CASSLGGAGYGYTF
V: TRBV27; CDR3: CASRDSQGWYGYTF